This T cell receptor beta chain was sequenced during a study of T cell responses to AZD1222 COVID-19 vaccine. Findings and caveats of the study: A rise in Spike-specific TCR breadth and depth followed two AZD1222 doses. The study sampled repertoires only after the peak T cell response. White British donors predominated, females outnumbered males, and clonal diversity was possibly underestimated.

Measured with immunoSEQ multiplex PCR; TCRdb has only the in-frame clones, and not every one. Among 100,000 to 150,000 clones, more than 85% were seen once, and the ten largest hold 8.5% to 14%. CDR3 length: 15 residues. CDR1 is LGHNA, CDR2 YSLEER, per germline. V lost 3 bases and J 0 bases, leaving 11 bases between the germline ends. This clone was seen just once. Antigen specificity is unknown. The gene calls are TRBV4-3 and TRBJ1-1; D not resolved. The origin of this receptor is an adult in good health. Specimen: peripheral blood, collected on day 0 of MenACWY control vaccination. CDR3 loop: CASSHTEIMNTEAFF. DNA for the CDR3: TGCGCCAGCAGCCACACAGAAATTATGAACACTGAAGCTTTCTTT.